This TCR beta chain was captured by sequencing in a study of blood T cells in healthy people across ages. The study, taken as a whole, reports: Donor CMV status, an unknown factor, possibly confounded changes in expanded clonotypes.

Details on this clonotype: The antigen is not known.

The sample providers were healthy Caucasian people from Russia, aged roughly 6 to 95. Losses at the gene ends were 3 bases for V and 2 bases for J; bases not matched to a gene: 3. This CDR3 is built from 14 residues. Germline CDR1 is GTSNPN and CDR2 is SVGIG (reference sequence). Next came a second PCR, run for about 6 to 12 cycles, which used a sample-barcoded 5' primer along with a J-beta primer mix. Each cDNA was tagged by a template-switch adaptor containing 12 random nucleotides. Any given sample supplied a minimum of 2.5 million CDR3-containing paired-end reads. TCRdb analysed the 5' RACE reads with MiXCR anew, one entry per CDR3 protein. This table has roughly 730,000 distinct CDR3 sequences, around three fifths appearing once.

The material sequenced was blood. V is TRBV30 and J is TRBJ1-5; TRBD1 agrees at 8 bases. This sequence originates from a man aged 40-49 years in good health. CDR3 protein: CAWRPGQGNQPQHF. The CDR3 coding sequence is TGTGCCTGGAGACCGGGACAGGGCAATCAGCCCCAGCATTTT.